This is a list of T cell receptor beta chains from one sample in a study of T-cell reconstitution after alpha-beta-depleted transplantation in children. In TCRdb, the PCR reads were re-called with MiXCR into one record per CDR3 protein. The table lists 490,000 or so distinct CDR3 sequences, approximately 13% of them singletons, with about 5.6% in the top ten. The source was PBMCs from the stem cell graft donor, collected from the stem cell graft. The receptors come from a human donor who donated a stem cell graft to a child with combined immunodeficiency. The CDR3 runs from the conserved cysteine through the conserved F or W. The D gene is left open where the match is weak. Only some rows state a clone size, as once, few, many or a class for expanded clones.

j_call v_call d_call clone_size cdr3_aa cdr3_nt
TRBJ2-1 TRBV12-3/TRBV12-4 . few CASSLLRGAAYNEQFF TGTGCCAGCAGTTTACTACGGGGGGCAGCTTACAATGAGCAGTTCTTC
TRBJ1-6 TRBV12-3/TRBV12-4 . . CASSYRTNNSPLHF TGTGCCAGCAGTTACAGGACTAATAATTCACCCCTCCACTTT
TRBJ2-1 TRBV7-2 . few CASSLDTRRNEQFF TGTGCCAGCAGCTTAGACACTCGGCGGAATGAGCAGTTCTTC
TRBJ2-7 TRBV7-2 . . CASSPSDPPSYEQYF TGTGCCAGCAGCCCAAGCGACCCACCCTCCTACGAGCAGTACTTC
TRBJ1-2 TRBV7-2 TRBD1 many CASSPSRGPYGYTF TGTGCCAGCAGCCCCTCCAGGGGGCCCTATGGCTACACCTTC
TRBJ2-4 TRBV7-2 TRBD1 few CASSSRRDSLAKNIQYF TGTGCCAGCAGCTCGCGCCGGGACAGCCTAGCCAAAAACATTCAGTACTTC
TRBJ2-3 TRBV12-3/TRBV12-4 . few CASSSILATVTDTQYF TGTGCCAGCAGCTCTATTCTAGCGACAGTCACAGATACGCAGTATTTT
TRBJ2-1 TRBV27 . few CASSLWIGPNEQFF TGTGCCAGCAGTTTATGGATAGGGCCAAATGAGCAGTTCTTC
TRBJ2-6 TRBV12-3/TRBV12-4 . . CASSQGIPGANVLTF TGTGCCAGCAGTCAGGGTATCCCTGGGGCCAACGTCCTGACTTTC
TRBJ2-7 TRBV2 . few CASMWTEGSYEQYF TGTGCCAGCATGTGGACGGAGGGCTCCTACGAGCAGTACTTC
TRBJ2-1 TRBV5-1 . many CASSFARDFNEQFF TGCGCCAGCAGCTTTGCGAGGGATTTCAATGAGCAGTTCTTC
TRBJ2-5 TRBV24-1 TRBD1 many CATSDNGQGGETQYF TGTGCCACCAGTGACAACGGACAGGGAGGAGAGACCCAGTACTTC
TRBJ2-1 TRBV6-1 . . CASSPRGDYNEQFF TGTGCCAGCAGCCCAAGGGGAGACTACAATGAGCAGTTCTTC
TRBJ2-1 TRBV6-1 . many CASSEGWSSYNEQFF TGTGCCAGCAGTGAGGGGTGGAGCTCCTACAATGAGCAGTTCTTC
TRBJ2-1 TRBV6-5 TRBD1 . CASRLDRGYYNEQFF TGTGCCAGCAGGTTAGACAGGGGCTACTACAATGAGCAGTTCTTC
TRBJ2-5 TRBV5-1 . . CASSLAPRMDGQETQYF TGCGCCAGCAGCTTGGCCCCCCGGATGGATGGCCAAGAGACCCAGTACTTC
TRBJ2-1 TRBV4-1 . many CASSHAGGNEQFF TGCGCCAGCAGCCACGCAGGAGGCAATGAGCAGTTCTTC
TRBJ2-7 TRBV5-6 . few CASSAMVAEDYEQYF TGTGCCAGCAGCGCCATGGTGGCGGAAGATTACGAGCAGTACTTC
TRBJ1-2 TRBV5-1 TRBD1 many CASSLYGQETGYGYTF TGCGCCAGCAGCTTGTACGGACAGGAAACGGGTTATGGCTACACCTTC
TRBJ2-2 TRBV7-3 TRBD1 . CASSKIPLPGQGAGELFF TGTGCCAGCAGCAAGATACCGCTCCCGGGACAGGGGGCCGGGGAGCTGTTTTTT
TRBJ2-1 TRBV7-2 TRBD1 many CASSLGQGAFASYNEQFF TGTGCCAGCAGCTTAGGGCAGGGGGCATTTGCCTCCTACAATGAGCAGTTCTTC
TRBJ2-7 TRBV20-1 TRBD2 many CSARDQGLASPYEQYF TGCAGTGCTAGAGATCAGGGACTAGCTTCTCCCTACGAGCAGTACTTC
TRBJ2-7 TRBV30 . . CAWTSTGWNEQYF TGTGCCTGGACCTCGACAGGTTGGAACGAGCAGTACTTC
TRBJ2-7 TRBV7-2 TRBD2 few CASSLELARTYEQYF TGTGCCAGCAGCTTAGAACTAGCGAGAACCTACGAGCAGTACTTC
TRBJ2-1 TRBV12-5 TRBD2 many CASGQGRGGLIYEQFF TGTGCTAGTGGCCAGGGGCGGGGGGGCTTGATCTATGAGCAGTTCTTC
TRBJ2-7 TRBV18 TRBD2 . CASSNSGRDGEQYF TGTGCCAGCTCAAACAGCGGGAGGGACGGCGAGCAGTACTTC
TRBJ2-1 TRBV4-3 . . CASSQVRGDEQFF TGCGCCAGCAGCCAAGTCAGGGGGGATGAGCAGTTCTTC
TRBJ1-5 TRBV6-2/TRBV6-3 TRBD1 . CASSYFGQGNQPQHF TGTGCCAGCAGTTATTTCGGACAGGGAAATCAGCCCCAGCATTTT
TRBJ2-1 TRBV7-3 TRBD2 . CATTNLGRVPYNEQFF TGTGCCACTACGAATTTGGGGAGGGTCCCCTACAATGAGCAGTTCTTC
TRBJ2-1 TRBV20-1 TRBD2 . CSARGWLAGGPYGQFF TGCAGTGCTCGGGGGTGGCTAGCGGGAGGGCCGTATGGGCAGTTCTTC
TRBJ2-1 TRBV28 . . CASIQPWPPIMYNEQFF TGTGCCAGCATTCAACCATGGCCCCCGATAATGTACAATGAGCAGTTCTTC
TRBJ1-5 TRBV10-3 . . CAISDSAYLGPGESQHF TGTGCCATCAGTGACTCAGCCTACTTAGGGCCCGGGGAGTCCCAGCATTTT
TRBJ2-1 TRBV4-3 . . CASSQEGLEPRGEQFF TGCGCCAGCAGCCAAGAGGGCCTCGAACCCCGGGGTGAGCAGTTCTTC
TRBJ2-1 TRBV10-3 . once CAISETVASGYNEQFF TGTGCCATCAGTGAGACCGTAGCATCCGGCTACAATGAGCAGTTCTTC
TRBJ2-7 TRBV6-5 . few CASSYFRGGPSYEQYF TGTGCCAGCAGTTACTTTAGGGGGGGGCCCTCCTACGAGCAGTACTTC
TRBJ1-5 TRBV12-3/TRBV12-4 . few CASSLEGHNQPQHF TGTGCCAGCAGTTTAGAGGGACACAATCAGCCCCAGCATTTT
TRBJ2-1 TRBV7-2 . few CASSLGRGILYNEQFF TGTGCCAGCAGCTTAGGACGGGGGATTCTGTACAATGAGCAGTTCTTC
TRBJ2-3 TRBV11-2 . . CASISGTRYTDTQYF TGTGCCAGCATCTCAGGGACACGATACACAGATACGCAGTATTTT
TRBJ2-3 TRBV12-3/TRBV12-4 TRBD1 . CASSGGTGAWTQYF TGTGCCAGCAGTGGGGGGACAGGTGCCTGGACGCAGTATTTT
TRBJ2-7 TRBV29-1 . many CSVESPTDYEQYF TGCAGCGTTGAATCTCCCACAGACTACGAGCAGTACTTC
TRBJ2-7 TRBV5-6 . many CASSFGTQEAYEQYF TGTGCCAGCAGCTTTGGGACCCAGGAGGCCTACGAGCAGTACTTC
TRBJ2-7 TRBV12-3/TRBV12-4 . few CASSFGLREQYF TGTGCCAGCAGTTTCGGCCTCCGCGAGCAGTACTTC
TRBJ2-1 TRBV27 TRBD2 . CASSFLGLAGEQFF TGTGCCAGCAGTTTCCTCGGACTAGCAGGGGAGCAGTTCTTC
TRBJ2-1 TRBV25-1 . . CASSLRSNNEQFF TGTGCCAGCAGTCTGAGATCCAACAATGAGCAGTTCTTC
TRBJ2-3 TRBV18 TRBD2 few CASSPVAGDTDTQYF TGTGCCAGCTCACCAGTAGCGGGGGACACAGATACGCAGTATTTT
TRBJ1-1 TRBV20-1 . many CSAPMAGNTEAFF TGCAGTGCCCCAATGGCAGGGAACACTGAAGCTTTCTTT
TRBJ2-2 TRBV12-3/TRBV12-4 . many CASSLNEAGELFF TGTGCCAGCAGTTTAAACGAAGCCGGGGAGCTGTTTTTT
TRBJ2-1 TRBV9 TRBD2 many CASSSEPTTSGGDNEQFF TGTGCCAGCAGCTCCGAGCCTACCACTAGCGGGGGGGACAATGAGCAGTTCTTC
TRBJ2-2 TRBV7-6 TRBD1 few CASSFVTGSGELFF TGTGCCAGCAGCTTCGTGACAGGGAGCGGGGAGCTGTTTTTT
TRBJ1-2 TRBV29-1 . few CSVGSGGLYGYTF TGCAGCGTCGGATCCGGGGGCCTCTATGGCTACACCTTC
TRBJ2-7 TRBV29-1 . . CSVDTDYEQYF TGCAGCGTCGATACAGACTACGAGCAGTACTTC
TRBJ2-1 TRBV5-6 . many CASSLEQGVDEQFF TGTGCCAGCAGCTTGGAACAGGGTGTCGATGAGCAGTTCTTC
TRBJ1-1 TRBV20-1 TRBD1 few CSALLRGLNTEAFF TGCAGTGCGTTACTCAGGGGGTTGAACACTGAAGCTTTCTTT
TRBJ2-3 TRBV18 TRBD1 few CASSPQRGRTDTQYF TGTGCCAGCTCACCACAAAGGGGGCGCACAGATACGCAGTATTTT
TRBJ2-5 TRBV27 . many CASSSNGETQYF TGTGCCAGCAGTTCAAACGGGGAGACCCAGTACTTC